The sequence of this T cell receptor (beta chain) was determined in a study of T cells expressing NK-cell markers (dated by TCRdb to the early 2020s). A note on the overall study: In sorted CD3+CD56+NKG2C+, CD3+CD56+NKG2C- and CD3+CD56-NKG2C+ T-cell subsets from 8 or 9 donors, TCR beta-chain repertoires were profiled. Randomly selected healthy volunteers, three men and five women, were used as the eight sequenced donors. Libraries were sequenced as 2 x 150 bp reads on Illumina HiSeq 2000/2500, MiSeq or NextSeq. Seven of the eight sequenced donors were HCMV-seropositive and one was HCMV-seronegative. Findings and caveats that apply to the study as a whole: Those dominant clonotypes were again the most abundant among CD3+CD56-NKG2C+ cells in a handful of donors, at about 25-60.1%. For about 6 donors, the dominant CD3+CD56+NKG2C+ clonotypes were among the top 10 CD8+ clonotypes and accounted for 1.0-7.0% of CD8+ T cells. Whether the expanded NKG2C-expressing T cell clones were specific for HCMV antigens was left unclear.

HCMV-specific IgG was detected in serum with a commercial ELISA kit to determine HCMV serostatus. Ficoll density gradient centrifugation was used to isolate peripheral blood mononuclear cells from blood. The CDR3 goes from the cysteine to the phenylalanine over 18 residues. The coding DNA is unavailable. According to the germline V gene, CDR1 reads SGHTS and CDR2 reads YDEGEE. With respect to this clonotype: What this receptor recognizes is not known.

TCRdb shows the sequencer as Illumina HiSeq 2000. 5'RACE template switching, by which a universal primer site and unique molecular identifiers were added, was used to make TCR beta cDNA libraries. cDNA synthesis was primed from the TCR beta constant segment, followed by two successive PCR amplification steps. The study's own analysis went as follows. Reads were demultiplexed and grouped by UMI with MIGEC, and clonotypes were assembled and quantified with MiTCR. Only TCR cDNA sequences supported by at least two reads were kept to exclude erroneous sequences. The tcR package was used for downstream repertoire analysis, with clonotypes matched between fractions based on CDR3 nucleotide sequence plus V segment. VDJmatch was used to annotate antigen specificity against VDJdb, with one amino acid substitution allowed in CDR3. Following reprocessing of the reads by TCRdb, the data hold one row per CDR3 protein sequence and no DNA is available. V and J calls and clone size were set by TCRdb, not the authors. The sample table includes about 460,000 distinct CDR3 sequences. More than 1.4% of the sample lies in the top ten.

The chain joins TRBV5-8 to TRBJ2-6; TCRdb's D gene call, TRBD1, goes unchecked for lack of DNA. Sequences were obtained from blood T cells: a sorted CD56 or NKG2C T cell subset, CD4+ or CD8+ T cells, or bulk PBMC T cells (not recorded which). This receptor was taken from a woman aged 45-65 years in good health. Donor details come from another sample of the same person, matched by shared clones. The encoded CDR3 is CASSLQGIFAFGANVLTF.